One sample yielded the 14 T cell receptor beta chains listed below, sequenced in a study of Graves' ophthalmopathy and Graves' hyperthyroidism. From RNA, the CDR3 regions of TCR beta chains were amplified and sequenced. The first-round RT-PCR employed HTBI primers together with the Qiagen OneStep RT-PCR kit. A multiplex PCR was then performed as the second round. One entry per CDR3 protein results from TCRdb running MiXCR on the multiplex PCR reads. The repertoire has about 220,000 distinct CDR3 sequences, roughly a fifth of them found once; the top ten carry around 40%. The sequencing sample was made of peripheral blood. These receptors were collected from a woman between 45 and 60 years old with Graves' ophthalmopathy.

This clonotype occurred many times. This chain connects TRBV7-8 to TRBJ1-5; D possibly corresponds to TRBD1 (5 bases). Looked up from germline, CDR1 is SGHVS and CDR2 is FQNEAQ. The CDR3 has 15 residues. V lost 5 bases and J 3 bases, leaving 14 bases between the germline ends. The CDR3 loop reads CASSEWDGDNQPQHF. The CDR3 bases are TGTGCCAGCAGCGAGTGGGACGGTGACAATCAGCCCCAGCATTTT.

The chain recombines TRBV24-1 with TRBJ2-5; possible D gene TRBD1, 5 bases. The CDR3 consists of 15 residues. CDR1 and CDR2 (germline): KGHDR, SFDVKD. Trimming took off 2 bases at V and 2 bases at J, with 11 bases between the two ends. The CDR3 loop reads CATSDWWGEQETQYF. The CDR3, as DNA: TGTGCCACCAGTGATTGGTGGGGCGAGCAAGAGACCCAGTACTTC.

This clonotype was observed at least ten times. The chain combines TRBV6-5 with TRBJ1-2; no reliable D call. Trimming pared 1 base from V and 8 bases from J, leaving 17 bases between. This CDR3 region has 15 residues. CDR1 is MNHEY and CDR2 is SVGAGI in the germline V gene. The CDR3 region has the DNA TGTGCCAGCAGTTACTATAAAAACGAGGGCGGGGGCTACACCTTC. The encoded protein is CASSYYKNEGGGYTF.

This clonotype was seen at least ten times. This chain links TRBV18 with TRBJ1-1, with D hard to call. This CDR3 contains 13 residues. V lost 3 bases and J lost 4, with 9 bases in between. Germline V lookup: CDR1 KGHSH, CDR2 LQKENI. CDR3 in DNA: TGTGCCAGCTCACCGTCCGGGATCACTGAAGCTTTCTTT. Protein: CASSPSGITEAFF.

The table lists this clonotype with many counts. The CDR3 DNA reads as TGCAGTGCTAGAACTAGGGACATCGGAGCTTTCTTT. Its translation is CSARTRDIGAFF. This chain links TRBV20-1 with TRBJ1-1; D possibly corresponds to TRBD1 (6 bases). Germline CDR1 DFQATT, CDR2 SNEGSKA (reference sequence). The V gene lost 2 bases and the J gene lost 10 bases, with 14 bases spanning the gap. This CDR3 is 12 amino acids long.

Points on this clonotype: A much larger clone is a single base away; this may be a read error. The V call is TRBV12-3 or TRBV12-4, the J call TRBJ2-6; weak D call: TRBD1 (5 bases). Between the trimmed V and J ends, which lost 7 bases and 5 bases, there was a span of 15 bases. The CDR3 contains 15 residues. DNA of the CDR3: TGTGCCAGCACTATGTCAGGGATCTGGGCCAACGTCCTGACTTTC. Protein: CASTMSGIWANVLTF.

This clonotype was recorded at least ten times. The chain couples TRBV19 to TRBJ2-5; 7 bases align to TRBD2. This CDR3 region has 16 residues. V was clipped by 7 bases and J by 0 bases; unmatched bases: 11. In germline, CDR1 is LNHDA, CDR2 SQIVND (reference sequence). The CDR3 nucleotides are TGTGCCAGTACACTGGGGTCTAGCGGCAACCAAGAGACCCAGTACTTC. Protein product: CASTLGSSGNQETQYF.

The chain recombines TRBV6-1 with TRBJ2-7; maybe TRBD2 (6 bases). V lost 5 bases, J lost 7 bases, and 18 bases lay in between. Germline CDR1 and CDR2: MNHNS and SASEGT. There are 14 residues in the CDR3. The DNA for the CDR3 is TGTGCCAGCAGTCGGAGTCGGGAGCGGCGGGAGCAGTACTTC. Its protein is CASSRSRERREQYF.

This clonotype was seen repeatedly, ten times or more. The genes are TRBV28 and TRBJ2-7; D is perhaps TRBD2 (5 bases). The V end was cut by 3 bases, the J end by 3 bases, with 12 bases between. CDR3 length: 14 residues. Germline loops: CDR1 MDHEN, CDR2 SYDVKM. The DNA for the CDR3 is TGTGCCAGCAGTTTTTCGGGGTTCGGCTACGAGCAGTACTTC. Its translation is CASSFSGFGYEQYF. Full variable domain (missing parts from reference TRBV28 and TRBJ2-7): DVKVTQSSRYLVKRTGEKVFLECVQDMDHENMFWYRQDPGLGLRLIYFSYDVKMKEKGDIPEGYSVSREKKERFSLILESASTNQTSMYLCASSFSGFGYEQYFGPGTRLTVT.

The chain joins TRBV27 to TRBJ1-5; the D gene is possibly TRBD1 (6 bases). The CDR3 runs to 15 residues. From germline, CDR1 is MNHEY and CDR2 SMNVEV (reference sequence). V gave up 5 bases and J gave up 9 bases, with 20 bases separating them. CDR3 sequence (DNA): TGTGCCAGCAGTCCCACGTTCGGGGGCGGAGGGCCCCAGCATTTT. It encodes CASSPTFGGGGPQHF.

About this clonotype itself: The junction differs from germline at one of its ends, possibly a read error. The gene calls are TRBV2 and TRBJ2-2, with 8 bases that match TRBD2. Germline loops: CDR1 SNHLY, CDR2 FYNNEI. The CDR3 covers 16 residues. The CDR3 sequence is CAISVGAGGATGELFF. The DNA for the CDR3 is TGTGCCATCAGTGTAGGTGCGGGAGGAGCCACCGGGGAGCTGTTTTTT.

This clonotype was seen many times. J is TRBJ2-5 and V is TRBV7-2; D is perhaps TRBD2 (6 bases). V was pared by 0 bases and J by 5 bases, with 13 bases between. Germline lookup yields CDR1 SGHTA and CDR2 FQGNSA. CDR3 length equals 15 residues. This CDR3 is CASSLASGAAETQYF. CDR3 in DNA: TGTGCCAGCAGCTTAGCGTCGGGAGCTGCGGAGACCCAGTACTTC.

The V and J genes are TRBV5-1 and TRBJ2-7, with 10 bases aligning to TRBD1. The germline V gene has CDR1 SGHRS and CDR2 YFSETQ. The CDR3 loop spans 16 amino acids. V shed 1 base and J 3 bases; nucleotides not matched to a gene: 7. The CDR3 bases are TGCGCCAGCAGCTTGAGGGTCGGGACAGGGGTCTACGAGCAGTACTTC. The encoded protein is CASSLRVGTGVYEQYF.

This clonotype has a count of ten or more. The rearrangement links TRBV28 to TRBJ1-5; D unclear. The V and J ends lost 3 bases and 2 bases respectively, with 11 bases between them. The CDR3 is 15 amino acids. Germline values: CDR1 MDHEN, CDR2 SYDVKM. The CDR3 loop reads CASSFDNGGNQPQHF. The CDR3 DNA follows: TGTGCCAGCAGTTTTGACAACGGAGGCAATCAGCCCCAGCATTTT.